Only a few counts were recorded for the clone carrying this TCR beta chain. As yet, its antigen is unknown. Trimming removed 3 bases at V and 0 bases at J, with 10 bases between. The CDR3 consists of 15 residues. Germline CDR1 is SGHKS and CDR2 is YYEKEE (reference sequence). This sample was taken from a study of identical twins. Findings and caveats of the study: Modelling approaches yielded underestimates of out-of-frame TCR alpha sharing between monozygotic twins.

TCRdb fed the 5' RACE reads into MiXCR, producing one record per CDR3 protein. This sample yields about 890,000 distinct CDR3 sequences, of which 9% to 15% are seen a single time; around 1.5% belongs to the top ten. The same sample was also used in a study of yellow fever vaccine responses in identical twins.

The clonotype comes from a woman aged 18-29 years in good health. The sequencing sample was made of PBMCs. The chain couples TRBV5-5 to TRBJ1-5; possible D gene TRBD1, 6 bases. The CDR3 nucleotides are TGTGCCAGCAGCTCCCGGACAGCTAGCAATCAGCCCCAGCATTTT. This codes for CASSSRTASNQPQHF.